This TCR beta chain was sequenced in a study of cytomegalovirus exposure and HLA in healthy donors. Study-level information: The study placed less than 90% of its approximately 430 genotyped donors in the Caucasian-associated ancestry cluster. General observations from the study: In a later analysis, at a false discovery rate of 0.05, 15,000 to 20,000 TCR beta sequences matched HLA alleles. An Asian-associated ancestry cluster reportedly showed fewer N-insertions than the approximately 600-donor mean in a later analysis. It was taken for granted in presence/absence analyses that sequencing depth across donors was roughly uniform.

Germline V gene lookup returns CDR1 SQVTM and CDR2 ANQGSEA. The CDR3 covers 13 residues. After removal of 8 bases from V and 5 bases from J, the junction contained 8 bases not matched to a gene. PCR amplification relied on 60 Vbeta primers (plus 13 Jbeta primers). Generated by immunoSEQ multiplex PCR, the TCRdb table keeps only in-frame clones and is missing some. Of 150,000 to 180,000 clones in the sample, approximately 80% were seen once. Regarding this clone: Its specificity is unknown.

The specimen sequenced was PBMCs. The source is a man aged 25 to 40 in good health and CMV-seropositive. This chain joins TRBV29-1 and TRBJ1-4; 7 bases line up with TRBD1. CDR3 protein: CSTWTGPNEKLFF. The CDR3 DNA follows: TGCAGCACCTGGACAGGCCCAAATGAAAAACTGTTTTTT.